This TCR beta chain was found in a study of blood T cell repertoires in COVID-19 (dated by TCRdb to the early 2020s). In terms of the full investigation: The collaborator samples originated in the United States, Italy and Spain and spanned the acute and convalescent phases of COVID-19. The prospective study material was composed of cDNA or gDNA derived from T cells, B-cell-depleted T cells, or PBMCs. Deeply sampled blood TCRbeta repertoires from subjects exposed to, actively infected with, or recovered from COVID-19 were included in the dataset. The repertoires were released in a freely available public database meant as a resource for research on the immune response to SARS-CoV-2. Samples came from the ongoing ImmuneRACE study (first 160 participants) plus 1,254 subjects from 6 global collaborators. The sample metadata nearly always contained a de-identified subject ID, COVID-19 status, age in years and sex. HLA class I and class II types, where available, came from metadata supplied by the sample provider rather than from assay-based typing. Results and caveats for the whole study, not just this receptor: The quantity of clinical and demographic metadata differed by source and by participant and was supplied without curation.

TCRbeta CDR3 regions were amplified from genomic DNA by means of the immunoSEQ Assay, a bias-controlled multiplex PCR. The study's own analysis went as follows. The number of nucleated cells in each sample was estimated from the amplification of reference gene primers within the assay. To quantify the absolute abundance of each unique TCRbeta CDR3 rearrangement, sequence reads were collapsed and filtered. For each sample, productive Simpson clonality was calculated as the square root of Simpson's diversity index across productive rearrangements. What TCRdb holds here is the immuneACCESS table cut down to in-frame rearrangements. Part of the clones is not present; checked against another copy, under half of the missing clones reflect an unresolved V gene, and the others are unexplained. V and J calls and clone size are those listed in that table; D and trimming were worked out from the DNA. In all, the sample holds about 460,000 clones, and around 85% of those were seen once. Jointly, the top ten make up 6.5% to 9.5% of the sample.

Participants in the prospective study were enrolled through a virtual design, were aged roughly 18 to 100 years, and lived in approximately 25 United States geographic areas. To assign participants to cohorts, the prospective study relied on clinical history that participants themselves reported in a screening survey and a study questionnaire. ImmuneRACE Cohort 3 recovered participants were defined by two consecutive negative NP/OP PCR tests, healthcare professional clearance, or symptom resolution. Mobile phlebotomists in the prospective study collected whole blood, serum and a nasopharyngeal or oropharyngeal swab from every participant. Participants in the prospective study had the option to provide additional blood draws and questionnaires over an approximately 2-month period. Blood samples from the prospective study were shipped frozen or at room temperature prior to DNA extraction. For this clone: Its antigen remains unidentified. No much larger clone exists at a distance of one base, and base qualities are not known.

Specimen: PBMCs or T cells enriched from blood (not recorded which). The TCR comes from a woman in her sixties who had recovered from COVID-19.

CDR3 protein: CASSPQGGGSPLHF. The DNA is as follows: TGTGCCAGCTCACCTCAAGGGGGCGGGTCACCCCTCCACTTT. Rearrangement joined TRBV18 to TRBJ1-6; 7 central nucleotides agree with TRBD1. Counted from cysteine to phenylalanine, this CDR3 has 14 amino acids. This entry keeps only the CDR3 DNA: 42 bases, framed from base 1. V is trimmed back by 3 bases and J by 10 bases, and the junction contains 6 bases that no gene match accounts for. Via the germline V gene, CDR1 is KGHSH and CDR2 LQKENI.